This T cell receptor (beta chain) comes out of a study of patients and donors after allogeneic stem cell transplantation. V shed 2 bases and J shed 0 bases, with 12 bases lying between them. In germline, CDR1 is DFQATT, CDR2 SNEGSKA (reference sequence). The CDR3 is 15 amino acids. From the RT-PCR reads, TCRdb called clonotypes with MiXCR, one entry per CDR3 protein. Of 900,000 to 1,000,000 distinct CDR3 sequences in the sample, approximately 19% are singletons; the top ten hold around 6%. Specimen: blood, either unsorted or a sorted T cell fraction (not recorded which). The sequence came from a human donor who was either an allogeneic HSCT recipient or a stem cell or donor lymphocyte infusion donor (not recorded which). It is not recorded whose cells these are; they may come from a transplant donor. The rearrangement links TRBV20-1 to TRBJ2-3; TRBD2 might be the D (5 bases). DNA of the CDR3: TGCAGTGCTAGAAACTCGCGGACTAGCACAGATACGCAGTATTTT. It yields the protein CSARNSRTSTDTQYF.